One sample yielded the 21 T cell receptor beta chains listed below, sequenced in a study of blood T cells in healthy people across ages (dated by TCRdb to the mid-2010s). To prepare the library, 5' RACE was applied. Sequencing instrument: Illumina HiSeq 2500. A second roughly 6 to 12 cycle PCR used a sample-barcoded 5' primer and a J-beta primer mix. Through fastp at Q25 and MiXCR, TCRdb rebuilt clones from the public reads, retaining in-frame beta chains. For every CDR3 protein sequence, its rows merge into one entry that carries the most common genes and DNA. This sample lists around 620,000 distinct CDR3 sequences; approximately 30% were detected once. 15% to 20% of the sample lies in the top ten. Sequences were obtained from blood. Every receptor here comes from a woman in her 70s in good health.

The chain combines TRBV19 with TRBJ1-6; no firm D call. This CDR3 has 13 residues. CDR1 LNHDA and CDR2 SQIVND come from the germline V gene (reference sequence). With 5 bases removed from V and 5 bases from J, the gap between germline ends came to 7 bases. The CDR3 nucleotides read TGTGCCAGTAGTCGACGAGATAATTCACCCCTCCACTTT. It encodes CASSRRDNSPLHF.

This clonotype was counted a few times. V gene TRBV2 combines with J gene TRBJ2-5; 10 bases are a match to TRBD1. Gene TRBJ2-7 matches the end of the DNA better, so the J call may be wrong. Per germline, CDR1 SNHLY and CDR2 FYNNEI. The CDR3 loop spans 15 amino acids. Here the CDR3 DNA reads TGTGCCAGCAGCACGCAGACAGGGGGCGGCTACGAGCAGTACTTC. Translated: CASSTQTGGGYEQYF.

There are a few counts of this clonotype. J is TRBJ2-3 and V is TRBV7-3; no clear D gene. Germline CDR1 reads SGHTA; CDR2 reads FQGTGA. Trimming left V 3 bases short and J 5 bases short, with 12 bases between. The CDR3 runs 14 residues. The CDR3: CASSFYGREDTQYF. The CDR3 coding sequence is TGTGCCAGCAGCTTTTATGGGCGTGAAGATACGCAGTATTTT.

V and J are TRBV10-3 and TRBJ2-2; possibly TRBD2 for D (6 bases). This CDR3 region has 15 residues. Germline V gives CDR1 ENHRY, CDR2 SYGVKD. Deletions cut 7 bases from V and 1 base from J, with 13 bases between. CDR3 loop: CAIKAGRENTGELFF. CDR3 sequence (DNA): TGTGCCATCAAGGCGGGACGGGAGAACACCGGGGAGCTGTTTTTT.

The rearrangement joins TRBV9 to TRBJ1-2, with D unclear. CDR3 size: 14 residues. Trimming removed 4 bases at V and 4 bases at J, with 14 bases between. The germline CDR1 and CDR2 sequences are SGDLS and YYNGEE. The CDR3 coding sequence is TGTGCCAGCAGCCCCGGAAACGAGGGCTATGGCTACACCTTC. This codes for CASSPGNEGYGYTF.

The chain employs TRBV18 and TRBJ1-4; unclear D gene. The V end lost 3 bases, the J end lost 4 bases, and 9 bases lay between the germline ends. CDR3 length: 14 amino acids. Germline CDR1 reads KGHSH; CDR2 reads LQKENI. The CDR3 coding sequence is TGTGCCAGCTCACCTTGGGATGTTAATGAAAAACTGTTTTTT. Residues: CASSPWDVNEKLFF.

The gene calls are TRBV6-5 and TRBJ1-2, with D possibly being TRBD1 (5 bases). There are 14 residues in the CDR3. CDR1 and CDR2 (germline): MNHEY, SVGAGI. V lost 6 bases to trimming and J lost 4 bases, with 15 bases between them. The CDR3: CASSSGGTSYGYTF. The CDR3 DNA reads TGTGCCAGCAGCTCTGGGGGGACCAGCTATGGCTACACCTTC.

There are a few counts of this clonotype. This chain links TRBV20-1 with TRBJ2-7; possible D gene TRBD2, 6 bases. Trimming pared 6 bases from V and 0 bases from J, leaving 15 bases between. The V gene's germline CDR1 is DFQATT and CDR2 SNEGSKA (reference sequence). The CDR3 runs to 14 residues. The CDR3: CSAVKAGFSYEQYF. DNA for the CDR3: TGCAGTGCCGTAAAGGCGGGGTTCTCCTACGAGCAGTACTTC.

Ten or more counts support this clonotype. V is TRBV11-1 and J is TRBJ2-5, with TRBD1 matching over 9 bases. J gave up 6 bases and V 7 bases, and 6 bases lay outside the gene matches. Germline V gives CDR1 SGHAT, CDR2 FQDESV (reference sequence). This CDR3 has 13 residues. In DNA, the CDR3 is TGTGCCAGCATCGCGACAGGGGGAAAGACCCAGTACTTC. This sequence encodes CASIATGGKTQYF.

This CDR3 reads CASSTSGIYNEQFF. CDR3 sequence (DNA): TGTGCCAGCAGTACTAGCGGGATATACAATGAGCAGTTCTTC. The chain links TRBV6-6 to TRBJ2-1, with 10 bases identical to TRBD2. Germline CDR1 is MNHNY and CDR2 is SVGAGI (reference sequence). The CDR3 is made up of 14 amino acids. After removal of 5 bases from V and 4 bases from J, the junction contained 2 bases not matched to a gene.

This clonotype has more than one count but fewer than ten. The chain recombines TRBV7-3 with TRBJ1-2; a weak D match, TRBD1 (5 bases). CDR1 is SGHTA, CDR2 FQGTGA, per germline. With 1 base removed from V and 6 bases from J, the gap between germline ends came to 9 bases. The CDR3 loop spans 13 amino acids. CDR3 amino acids: CASSLMGQDGYTF. Here the CDR3 DNA reads TGTGCCAGCAGCTTAATGGGGCAGGATGGCTACACCTTC. The full variable domain, in which reference TRBV7-3 and TRBJ1-2 provide the parts outside the CDR3, is GAGVSQTPSNKVTEKGKYVELRCDPISGHTALYWYRQSLGQGPEFLIYFQGTGAADDSGLPNDRFFAVRPEGSVSTLKIQRTERGDSAVYLCASSLMGQDGYTFGSGTRLTVV.

This clonotype was found a few times. This rearrangement joins TRBV4-2 to TRBJ2-5; 7 nucleotides match TRBD2. In germline, CDR1 is LGHNA, CDR2 YNFKEQ. This CDR3 contains 15 residues. J lost 5 bases, V lost 0 bases, and 6 bases had no gene match. The CDR3 bases are TGTGCCAGCAGCCAAGATCCGGGGGGTCATGAGACCCAGTACTTC. It codes for CASSQDPGGHETQYF.

This clonotype was seen many times. The gene calls are TRBV9 and TRBJ2-2, with a tentative D call TRBD2 (5 bases). This CDR3 region has 13 residues. Germline CDR1 reads SGDLS; CDR2 reads YYNGEE. Trimming stripped 4 bases from V and 5 bases from J, with 9 bases between. CDR3 sequence: CASSSRLTGELFF. The DNA of the CDR3 is TGTGCCAGCAGCTCCCGACTAACCGGGGAGCTGTTTTTT.

This clonotype was observed a few times. The chain recombines TRBV5-5 with TRBJ1-1; no definite D call. This CDR3 comprises 13 residues. The V gene's germline CDR1 is SGHKS and CDR2 YYEKEE (reference sequence). V dropped 2 bases and J dropped 4 bases, with 9 bases sitting between them. CDR3 DNA sequence: TGTGCCAGCAGCTTAAGGTGGTTCACTGAAGCTTTCTTT. This sequence encodes CASSLRWFTEAFF.

The V gene is TRBV5-5, the J gene TRBJ1-2; D not certain. The CDR3 is 15 residues long. Germline V CDR1 and CDR2: SGHKS, YYEKEE (reference sequence). Trimming took off 4 bases at V and 0 bases at J, with 13 bases between the two ends. CDR3 DNA: TGTGCCAGCAGCCCCCGCGCGCAGACTAACTATGGCTACACCTTC. As protein: CASSPRAQTNYGYTF.

This clonotype was found many times. This chain joins TRBV12-3 or TRBV12-4 and TRBJ2-5; TRBD1 matches 10 bases. Near its end, the DNA agrees better with TRBJ2-1, so the J call may be wrong. This CDR3 comprises 15 residues. The CDR3 sequence: CASSPDRGPYNEQFF. CDR3 in DNA: TGTGCCAGCAGTCCTGACAGGGGGCCCTACAATGAGCAGTTCTTC.

The V gene is TRBV30, the J gene TRBJ2-1; D ambiguous. The germline gives CDR1 GTSNPN, CDR2 SVGIG (reference sequence). Trimming removed 2 bases at V and 8 bases at J, with 28 bases between. This CDR3 has 18 residues. CDR3: CAWSSKTGQDGSVYEQFF. The DNA of the CDR3 is TGTGCCTGGAGTTCTAAAACGGGCCAAGATGGTTCAGTCTATGAGCAGTTCTTC.

This sequence joins TRBV20-1 and TRBJ2-2; D might be TRBD2 (5 bases). This CDR3 spans 14 amino acids. Trimming cost V 5 bases and J 6 bases, with 16 bases left between them. The germline gives CDR1 DFQATT, CDR2 SNEGSKA (reference sequence). The CDR3 nucleotides are TGCAGTGCTGTCAGACCCCAGAGGGCCGGGGAGCTGTTTTTT. It specifies CSAVRPQRAGELFF.

The chain uses TRBV30 and TRBJ2-3; perhaps TRBD1 as D (5 bases). This CDR3 region has 14 residues. Germline V gene sequence: CDR1 GTSNPN, CDR2 SVGIG (reference sequence). V was cut by 2 bases and J by 1 base, with 10 bases left in between. The CDR3 sequence is CAWSQLTGTDTQYF. The CDR3 DNA is TGTGCCTGGAGTCAGTTGACAGGCACAGATACGCAGTATTTT.

A word on this clonotype: Possible read error: a much larger clone is one base away. This CDR3 is missing its conserved last phenylalanine or tryptophan, likely due to a read error. The chain has TRBV29-1 and TRBJ2-4; 10 bases align to TRBD1. Germline CDR1 and CDR2: SQVTM and ANQGSEA. Unmatched junction bases numbered 5, after V lost 6 bases and J lost 3 bases. The CDR3 totals 14 residues. DNA of the CDR3: TGCAGCGTCTCCTGGACAGGGGGCAAAAACATTCAGTACCTC. Amino acids: CSVSWTGGKNIQYL.

This clonotype was found a few times. The chain recombines TRBV10-3 with TRBJ2-3, with D maybe TRBD2 (7 bases). The CDR3 extends over 16 amino acids. The germline CDR1 and CDR2 sequences are ENHRY and SYGVKD. With 6 bases removed from V and 6 bases from J, the gap between germline ends came to 22 bases. The CDR3 reads CAISYPSGGLHDTQYF. The CDR3 DNA sequence: TGTGCCATCAGCTACCCCTCGGGGGGCCTCCATGATACGCAGTATTTT.